This TCR beta chain was obtained from a study of shared clonotypes between healthy human individuals. Turning to this clone: Antigen: not known.

Notes on the study in general: It was the non-shared clonotypes that had lower generation probabilities than clonotypes shared by all four donors.

Genomic DNA from each subset was divided evenly over several immunoSEQ plates. DNA at approximately 200 ng, 25,000 to 35,000 T cell genomes, went into sorted-subset replicate PCRs. Method: immunoSEQ multiplex PCR; TCRdb's copy keeps in-frame clones and lacks some. The profile covers about 530,000 clones, with 90% to 96% appearing a single time and about 0.064% taken by the ten largest. The V gene's germline CDR1 is SNHLY and CDR2 FYNNEI. CDR3 size: 13 residues. The ends were cut back, 8 bases at V and 1 base at J, with 6 bases in the middle. Specimen: naive CD4+ T cells sorted from blood. Subset specified: CD45RA+ positively selected. This TCR was sampled from a woman in her thirties in good health. The V gene is TRBV2, the J gene TRBJ2-6; possibly TRBD1 for D (5 bases). The CDR3 protein is CASQGSGANVLTF. Written as DNA, the CDR3 is TGTGCCAGCCAGGGTTCTGGGGCCAACGTCCTGACTTTC.